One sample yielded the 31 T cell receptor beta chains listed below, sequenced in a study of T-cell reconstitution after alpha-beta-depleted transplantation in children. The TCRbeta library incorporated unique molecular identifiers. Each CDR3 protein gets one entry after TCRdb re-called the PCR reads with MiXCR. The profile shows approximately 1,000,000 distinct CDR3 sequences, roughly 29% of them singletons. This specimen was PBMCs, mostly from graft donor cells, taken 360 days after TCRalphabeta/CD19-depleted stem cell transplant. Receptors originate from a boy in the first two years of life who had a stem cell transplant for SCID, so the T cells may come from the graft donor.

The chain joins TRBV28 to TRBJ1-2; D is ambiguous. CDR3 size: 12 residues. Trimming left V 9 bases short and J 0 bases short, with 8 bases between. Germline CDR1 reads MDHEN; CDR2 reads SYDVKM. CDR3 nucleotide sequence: TGTGCCAGTGAAAATTCTAACTATGGCTACACCTTC. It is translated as CASENSNYGYTF.

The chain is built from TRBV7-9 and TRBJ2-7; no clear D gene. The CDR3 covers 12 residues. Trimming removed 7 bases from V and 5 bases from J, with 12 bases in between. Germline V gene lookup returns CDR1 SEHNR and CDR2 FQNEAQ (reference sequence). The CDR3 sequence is CASNPTNHEQYF. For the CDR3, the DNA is TGTGCCAGCAACCCCACAAACCACGAGCAGTACTTC.

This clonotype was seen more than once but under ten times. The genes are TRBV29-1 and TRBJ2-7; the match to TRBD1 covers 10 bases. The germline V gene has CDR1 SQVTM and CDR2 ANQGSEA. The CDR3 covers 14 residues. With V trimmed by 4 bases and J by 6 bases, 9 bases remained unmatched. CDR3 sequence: CSVAPGTGVFEQYF. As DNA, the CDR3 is TGCAGCGTTGCCCCCGGGACAGGGGTCTTCGAGCAGTACTTC.

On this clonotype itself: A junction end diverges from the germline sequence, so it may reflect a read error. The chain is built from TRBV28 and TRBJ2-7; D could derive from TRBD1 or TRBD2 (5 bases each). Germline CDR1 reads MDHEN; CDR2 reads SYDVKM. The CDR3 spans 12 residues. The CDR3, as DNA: TGTGCCAGCGGCCTCGAACTCGGGGCGGCACACTTC. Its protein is CASGLELGAAHF. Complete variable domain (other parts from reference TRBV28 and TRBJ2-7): DVKVTQSSRYLVKRTGEKVFLECVQDMDHENMFWYRQDPGLGLRLIYFSYDVKMKEKGDIPEGYSVSREKKERFSLILESASTNQTSMYLCASGLELGAAHFGPGTRLTVT.

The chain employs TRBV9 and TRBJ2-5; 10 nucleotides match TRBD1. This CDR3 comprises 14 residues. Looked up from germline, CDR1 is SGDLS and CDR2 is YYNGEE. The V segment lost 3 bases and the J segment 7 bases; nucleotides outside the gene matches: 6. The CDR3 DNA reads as TGTGCCAGCAGCGGCGGACAGGGGGAAGGGACCCAGTACTTC. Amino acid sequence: CASSGGQGEGTQYF.

The CDR3 DNA reads TGTGCCACCCAAGGGGGTTTTACTGAAGCTTTCTTT. Protein sequence: CATQGGFTEAFF. The rearrangement joins TRBV5-4 to TRBJ1-1; D may be TRBD1 (6 bases). With 9 bases removed from V and 5 bases from J, the gap between germline ends came to 14 bases. From germline, CDR1 is SGHNT and CDR2 YYREEE (reference sequence). The CDR3 loop spans 12 amino acids.

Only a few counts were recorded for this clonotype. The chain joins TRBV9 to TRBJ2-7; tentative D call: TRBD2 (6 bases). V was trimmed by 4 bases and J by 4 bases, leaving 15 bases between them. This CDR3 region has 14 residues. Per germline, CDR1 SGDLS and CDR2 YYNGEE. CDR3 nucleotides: TGTGCCAGCAGCACCCCCGGGACTCCTTACGAGCAGTACTTC. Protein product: CASSTPGTPYEQYF. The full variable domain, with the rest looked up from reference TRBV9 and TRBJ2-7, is DSGVTQTPKHLITATGQRVTLRCSPRSGDLSVYWYQQSLDQGLQFLIQYYNGEERAKGNILERFSAQQFPDLHSELNLSSLELGDSALYFCASSTPGTPYEQYFGPGTRLTVT.

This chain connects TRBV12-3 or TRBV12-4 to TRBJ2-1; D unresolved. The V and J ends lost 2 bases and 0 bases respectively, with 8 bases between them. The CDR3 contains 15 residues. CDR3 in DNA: TGTGCCAGCAGTTTATGGCGGACCTCCTACAATGAGCAGTTCTTC. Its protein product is CASSLWRTSYNEQFF.

CDR3 nucleotides: TGTGCCAGCAGTCCCTGGCGGGGGGCTTCCCCAGAGACCCAGTACTTC. Translation: CASSPWRGASPETQYF. The chain recombines TRBV12-3 or TRBV12-4 with TRBJ2-5; 8 bases align to TRBD2. The ends lost 5 bases at V and 4 bases at J; junction bases unmatched: 12. The CDR3 is made up of 16 amino acids.

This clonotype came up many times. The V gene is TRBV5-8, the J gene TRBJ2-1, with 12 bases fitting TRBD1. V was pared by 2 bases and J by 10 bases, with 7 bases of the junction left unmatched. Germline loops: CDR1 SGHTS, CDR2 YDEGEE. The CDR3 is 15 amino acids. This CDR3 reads CASSFAGTGGREQFF. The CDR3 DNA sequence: TGTGCCAGCAGCTTCGCCGGGACAGGGGGCAGGGAGCAGTTCTTC.

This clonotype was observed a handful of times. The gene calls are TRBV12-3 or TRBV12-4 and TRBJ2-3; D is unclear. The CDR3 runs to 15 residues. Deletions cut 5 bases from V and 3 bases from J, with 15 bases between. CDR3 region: CASSPRYMGTDTQYF. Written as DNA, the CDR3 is TGTGCCAGCAGTCCCCGGTATATGGGGACAGATACGCAGTATTTT.

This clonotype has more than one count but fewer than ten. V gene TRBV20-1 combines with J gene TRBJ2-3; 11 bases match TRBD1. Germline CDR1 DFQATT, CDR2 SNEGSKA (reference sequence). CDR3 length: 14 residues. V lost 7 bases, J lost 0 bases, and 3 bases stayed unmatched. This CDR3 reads CSVGTGGSTDTQYF. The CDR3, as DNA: TGCAGTGTCGGGACAGGGGGTAGCACAGATACGCAGTATTTT.

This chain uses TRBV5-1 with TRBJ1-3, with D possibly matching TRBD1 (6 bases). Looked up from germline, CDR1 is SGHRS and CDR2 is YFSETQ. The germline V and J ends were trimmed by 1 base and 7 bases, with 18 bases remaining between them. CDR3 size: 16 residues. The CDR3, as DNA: TGCGCCAGCAGCTTGTCCAAGGACAGCTTGGGCAACACCATATATTTT. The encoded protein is CASSLSKDSLGNTIYF. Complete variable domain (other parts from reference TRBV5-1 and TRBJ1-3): KAGVTQTPRYLIKTRGQQVTLSCSPISGHRSVSWYQQTPGQGLQFLFEYFSETQRNKGNFPGRFSGRQFSNSRSEMNVSTLELGDSALYLCASSLSKDSLGNTIYFGEGSWLTVV.

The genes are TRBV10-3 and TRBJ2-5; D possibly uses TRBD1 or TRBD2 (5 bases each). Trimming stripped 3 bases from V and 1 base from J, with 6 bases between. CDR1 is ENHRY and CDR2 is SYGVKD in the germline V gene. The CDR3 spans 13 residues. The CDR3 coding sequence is TGTGCCATCAGTGACGGGGCCCAAGAGACCCAGTACTTC. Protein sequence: CAISDGAQETQYF.

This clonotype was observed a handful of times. CDR3 in DNA: TGTGCCAGCAGCCCGACAGGGAAAGGGCGTAATGAAAAACTGTTTTTT. Translation gives CASSPTGKGRNEKLFF. The chain combines TRBV6-1 with TRBJ1-4; 7 positions agree with TRBD1. The V gene's germline CDR1 is MNHNS and CDR2 SASEGT. The CDR3 runs 16 residues. V dropped 6 bases and J dropped 4; count of bases not matched to a gene: 11.

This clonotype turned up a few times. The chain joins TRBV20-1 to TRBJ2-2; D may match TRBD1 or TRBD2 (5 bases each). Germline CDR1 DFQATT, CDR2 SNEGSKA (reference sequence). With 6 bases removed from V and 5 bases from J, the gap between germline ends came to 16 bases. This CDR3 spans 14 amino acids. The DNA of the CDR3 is TGCAGTGCCCCTACTAGGGGTGCGACCGGGGAGCTGTTTTTT. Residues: CSAPTRGATGELFF.

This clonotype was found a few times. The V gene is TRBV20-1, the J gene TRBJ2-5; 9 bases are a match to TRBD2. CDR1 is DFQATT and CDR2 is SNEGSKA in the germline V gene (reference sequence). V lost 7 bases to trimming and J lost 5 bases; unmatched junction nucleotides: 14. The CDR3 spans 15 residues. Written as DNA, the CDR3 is TGCAGTGTTAGGGGGCTAGCGGGGCACCTGGAGACCCAGTACTTC. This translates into CSVRGLAGHLETQYF.

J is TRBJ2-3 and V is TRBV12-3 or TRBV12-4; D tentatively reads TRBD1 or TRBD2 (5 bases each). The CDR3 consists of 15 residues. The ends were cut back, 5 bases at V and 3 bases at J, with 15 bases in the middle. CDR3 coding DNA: TGTGCCAGCAGTCGAGGGGCCCATAGAACAGATACGCAGTATTTT. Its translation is CASSRGAHRTDTQYF.

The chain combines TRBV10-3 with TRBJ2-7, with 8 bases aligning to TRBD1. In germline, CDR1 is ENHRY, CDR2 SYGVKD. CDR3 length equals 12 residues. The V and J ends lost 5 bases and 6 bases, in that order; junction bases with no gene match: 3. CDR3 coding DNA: TGTGCCATCAGTATCGACAGGGGCGAGCAGTACTTC. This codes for CAISIDRGEQYF.

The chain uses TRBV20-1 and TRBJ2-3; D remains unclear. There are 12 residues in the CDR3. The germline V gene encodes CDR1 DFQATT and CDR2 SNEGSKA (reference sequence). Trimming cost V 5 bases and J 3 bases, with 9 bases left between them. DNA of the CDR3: TGCAGTGCTTGGGCACCGACAGATACGCAGTATTTT. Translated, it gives CSAWAPTDTQYF.

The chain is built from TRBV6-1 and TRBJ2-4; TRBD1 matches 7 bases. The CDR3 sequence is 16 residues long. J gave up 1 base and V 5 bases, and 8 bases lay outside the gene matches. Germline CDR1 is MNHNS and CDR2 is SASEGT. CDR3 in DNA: TGTGCCAGCAGTCCTTTGACAGGGTACGCCAAAAACATTCAGTACTTC. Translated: CASSPLTGYAKNIQYF.

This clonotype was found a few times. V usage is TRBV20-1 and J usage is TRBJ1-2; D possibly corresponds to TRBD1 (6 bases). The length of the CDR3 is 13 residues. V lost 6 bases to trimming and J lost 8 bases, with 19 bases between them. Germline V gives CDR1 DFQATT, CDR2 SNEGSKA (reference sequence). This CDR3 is CSATTGQGGGYTF. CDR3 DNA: TGCAGTGCCACTACAGGGCAGGGAGGAGGCTACACCTTC.

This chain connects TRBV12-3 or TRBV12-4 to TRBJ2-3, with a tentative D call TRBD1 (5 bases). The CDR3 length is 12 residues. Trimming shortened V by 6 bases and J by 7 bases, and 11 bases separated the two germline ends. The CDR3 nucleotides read TGTGCCAGCAGAGTAGGGGAATATACGCAGTATTTT. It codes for CASRVGEYTQYF.

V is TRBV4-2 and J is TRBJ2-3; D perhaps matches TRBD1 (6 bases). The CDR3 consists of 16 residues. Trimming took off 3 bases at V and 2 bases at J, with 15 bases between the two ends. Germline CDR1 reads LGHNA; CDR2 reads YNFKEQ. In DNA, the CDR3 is TGTGCCAGCAGCCATCCCTTGGGGGCACTCACAGATACGCAGTATTTT. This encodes CASSHPLGALTDTQYF.

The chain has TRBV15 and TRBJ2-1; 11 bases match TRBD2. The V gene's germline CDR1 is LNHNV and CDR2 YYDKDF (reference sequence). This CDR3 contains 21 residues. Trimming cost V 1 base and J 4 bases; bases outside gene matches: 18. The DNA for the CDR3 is TGTGCCACCAGCAGAGGGATGGGGAGGCTAGCGGGGGGTACTTGGTACAATGAGCAGTTCTTC. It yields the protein CATSRGMGRLAGGTWYNEQFF.

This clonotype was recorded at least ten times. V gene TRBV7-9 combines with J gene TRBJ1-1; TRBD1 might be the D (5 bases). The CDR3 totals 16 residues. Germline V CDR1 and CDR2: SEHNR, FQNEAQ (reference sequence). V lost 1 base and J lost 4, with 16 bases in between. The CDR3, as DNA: TGTGCCAGCAGCTTAGGATGGTCAGCCGGGGGCACTGAAGCTTTCTTT. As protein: CASSLGWSAGGTEAFF.

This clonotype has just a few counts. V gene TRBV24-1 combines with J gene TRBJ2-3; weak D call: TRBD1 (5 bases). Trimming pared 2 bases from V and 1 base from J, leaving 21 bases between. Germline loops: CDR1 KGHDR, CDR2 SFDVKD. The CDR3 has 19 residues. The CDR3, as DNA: TGTGCCACCAGTGATTCCAACAGGCTAAGCCCGGCGGGCACAGATACGCAGTATTTT. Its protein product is CATSDSNRLSPAGTDTQYF.

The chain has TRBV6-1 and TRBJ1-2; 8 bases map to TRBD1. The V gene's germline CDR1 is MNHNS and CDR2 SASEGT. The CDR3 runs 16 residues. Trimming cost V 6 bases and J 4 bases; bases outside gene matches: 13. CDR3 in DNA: TGTGCCAGCAGGGGACAGGTAGCGGTAAGCCGCTATGGCTACACCTTC. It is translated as CASRGQVAVSRYGYTF.

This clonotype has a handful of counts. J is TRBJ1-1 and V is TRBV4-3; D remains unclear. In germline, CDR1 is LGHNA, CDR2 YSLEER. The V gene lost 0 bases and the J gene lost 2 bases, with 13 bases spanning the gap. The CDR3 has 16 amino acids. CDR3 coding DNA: TGCGCCAGCAGCCAAGAACGGGCAGTGGGTAACACTGAAGCTTTCTTT. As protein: CASSQERAVGNTEAFF.

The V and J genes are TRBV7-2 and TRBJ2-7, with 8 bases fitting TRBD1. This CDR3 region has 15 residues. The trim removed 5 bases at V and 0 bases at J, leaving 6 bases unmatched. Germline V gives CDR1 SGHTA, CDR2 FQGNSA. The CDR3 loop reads CASSRSTGVSYEQYF. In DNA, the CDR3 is TGTGCCAGCAGCCGTTCGACAGGGGTCTCCTACGAGCAGTACTTC.

The CDR3 coding sequence is TGCAGTGCCCCTCGAACTGGGGGGACTGAAGCTTTCTTT. This gives the protein CSAPRTGGTEAFF. The genes are TRBV20-1 and TRBJ1-1; perhaps TRBD1 as D (5 bases). The CDR3 is made up of 13 amino acids. The V end was cut by 6 bases, the J end by 5 bases, with 16 bases between. CDR1 DFQATT and CDR2 SNEGSKA come from the germline V gene (reference sequence).